This TCR beta chain was captured by sequencing in a study of T cells after yellow fever vaccination. TCRdb itself ran the 5' RACE reads through MiXCR, one entry per CDR3 protein. Here the sample spans fewer than 450,000 distinct CDR3 sequences, approximately 4% being singletons. The sequence was obtained from a man aged 18 to 29 who received the YFV17D yellow fever vaccine. The sample in question was PBMCs, obtained 5 days after the yellow fever booster vaccination.

The DNA for the CDR3 is TGTGCCAGCAGTTTATCATCGGCAAATCAGCCCCAGCATTTT. Protein sequence: CASSLSSANQPQHF. The rearrangement links TRBV27 to TRBJ1-5; D uncertain. Deletions cut 0 bases from V and 4 bases from J, with 7 bases between. Germline V gene sequence: CDR1 MNHEY, CDR2 SMNVEV (reference sequence). The CDR3 spans 14 residues.